Given below is one T cell receptor beta chain in context. Its antigen is currently unknown. PCR amplification relied on 60 Vbeta primers (plus 13 Jbeta primers). This table comes from immunoSEQ multiplex PCR, and its TCRdb copy is limited to in-frame clones, with some not included. This table holds over 200,000 clones, around 76% found once. These data belong to a study of cytomegalovirus exposure and HLA in healthy donors. Study context: Within an early data release were tens of millions of unique TCRs drawn from HLA-typed donors. The Caucasian-associated ancestry cluster contained about 80% of the approximately 390 genotyped donors.

Study results and limitations: A few CMV-associated chains were confirmed in vitro to be specific for CMV antigens. HLA alleles were associated with 15,000 to 20,000 TCR beta sequences in a later analysis at 0.05 false discovery rate.

The CDR3 extends over 14 amino acids. The J segment lost 7 bases and the V segment lost 8 bases, leaving 15 bases of the junction unmatched. CDR1 is SQVTM and CDR2 is ANQGSEA in the germline V gene. Sequencing was done on a sample of PBMCs. This chain uses TRBV29-1 with TRBJ1-2; TRBD1 agrees at 8 bases. The clonotype originates from a middle-aged woman in good health and CMV-seropositive. The CDR3 DNA sequence: TGCAGCACCCTAAACTCCAGGGGGCTGGGTGGCTACACCTTC. Its protein is CSTLNSRGLGGYTF.